This passage covers 23 T cell receptor beta chains from one sample sequenced in a study of T-cell memory formation after mild COVID-19. One entry per CDR3 protein, called by TCRdb with MiXCR from the 5' RACE reads. Here the sample spans hundreds of thousands of distinct CDR3 sequences, about a fifth being singletons. Material: PBMCs or a T cell subset sorted from them (not recorded which). All receptors come from an adult woman who had mild COVID-19 (a few samples of this study predate the infection). Cell type and time point are not known.

The table lists this clonotype with a few counts. The CDR3 nucleotides are TGTGCCAGTTCCTTCCAGGGAATCGGCGGGACGCAGTATTTT. Translating gives CASSFQGIGGTQYF. The chain uses TRBV19 and TRBJ2-3; either TRBD1 or TRBD2 may fit D (5 bases each). V gave up 8 bases and J gave up 9 bases, with 21 bases separating them. CDR3 length equals 14 residues. From germline, CDR1 is LNHDA and CDR2 SQIVND (reference sequence). The full variable domain, in which reference TRBV19 and TRBJ2-3 provide the parts outside the CDR3, is DGGITQSPKYLFRKEGQNVTLSCEQNLNHDAMYWYRQDPGQGLRLIYYSQIVNDFQKGDIAEGYSVSREKKESFPLTVTSAQKNPTAFYLCASSFQGIGGTQYFGPGTRLTVL.

The chain links TRBV29-1 to TRBJ2-3; D is unclear. CDR3 length: 13 residues. CDR1 is SQVTM and CDR2 is ANQGSEA in the germline V gene. The V end lost 1 base, the J end lost 2 bases, and 7 bases lay between the germline ends. CDR3 nucleotide sequence: TGCAGCGTTGAAGTCAGGTCCACAGATACGCAGTATTTT. It specifies CSVEVRSTDTQYF.

The chain is built from TRBV10-3 and TRBJ1-4; no clear D gene. CDR1 is ENHRY and CDR2 is SYGVKD in the germline V gene. Trimming stripped 11 bases from V and 0 bases from J, with 13 bases between. This CDR3 spans 14 amino acids. The CDR3 spells CADRSAATNEKLFF. CDR3 in DNA: TGTGCCGATAGGTCCGCTGCAACTAATGAAAAACTGTTTTTT.

This clonotype was picked up a small number of times. The chain links TRBV5-1 to TRBJ2-7; the D is unclear. The germline gives CDR1 SGHRS, CDR2 YFSETQ. This CDR3 is built from 13 residues. Trimming left V 0 bases short and J 5 bases short, with 9 bases between. In nucleotides, the CDR3 is TGCGCCAGCAGCTTGGAGGGAACTAACGAGCAGTACTTC. This codes for CASSLEGTNEQYF.

The genes are TRBV7-6 and TRBJ2-5; D is perhaps TRBD1 (6 bases). The CDR3 sequence is 15 residues long. Germline loops: CDR1 SGHVS, CDR2 FNYEAQ. Trimming took 2 bases from V and 1 from J, leaving 11 bases between them. CDR3 in amino acids: CASSLQGRIQETQYF. As DNA, the CDR3 is TGTGCCAGCAGCTTACAGGGGCGAATCCAAGAGACCCAGTACTTC.

This clonotype was observed a handful of times. The CDR3 loop is CASSLGTGLNQPQHF. CDR3 nucleotide sequence: TGTGCCAGCAGTTTAGGGACAGGGTTAAATCAGCCCCAGCATTTT. V and J are TRBV12-3 or TRBV12-4 and TRBJ1-5; 8 bases fit TRBD1. This CDR3 spans 15 amino acids. With V trimmed by 1 base and J by 4 bases, 3 bases remained unmatched.

The V and J genes are TRBV12-3 or TRBV12-4 and TRBJ2-2; 8 bases map to TRBD2. CDR3 length equals 16 residues. V shed 1 base and J 7 bases; nucleotides not matched to a gene: 8. The CDR3 sequence: CASSLGRSGKGGELFF. The CDR3 DNA is TGTGCCAGCAGTTTAGGCCGTAGCGGGAAAGGCGGGGAGCTGTTTTTT.

This chain uses TRBV9 with TRBJ2-7; 8 bases line up with TRBD1. Germline CDR1 is SGDLS and CDR2 is YYNGEE. This CDR3 contains 17 residues. V trimming: 4 bases; J trimming: 2 bases; junction bases outside the gene matches: 14. CDR3 amino acids: CASSPRQGIPSPYEQYF. The CDR3 DNA sequence: TGTGCCAGCAGCCCTCGACAGGGGATACCCTCTCCCTACGAGCAGTACTTC.

The table lists this clonotype with a few counts. The chain employs TRBV20-1 and TRBJ2-1; tentative D call: TRBD2 (5 bases). Trimming left V 3 bases short and J 5 bases short, with 8 bases between. Germline V gene data show CDR1 as DFQATT and CDR2 as SNEGSKA (reference sequence). This CDR3 contains 12 residues. This CDR3 is CSASGDNNEQFF. For the CDR3, the DNA is TGCAGTGCTAGCGGGGATAACAATGAGCAGTTCTTC.

The chain joins TRBV9 to TRBJ2-7; perhaps TRBD2 as D (6 bases). V was shortened by 4 bases and J by 3 bases, with 14 bases between the two germline ends. In germline, CDR1 is SGDLS, CDR2 YYNGEE. This CDR3 has 14 amino acids. The CDR3 loop is CASSPRDGHYEQYF. The CDR3 coding sequence is TGTGCCAGCAGCCCGCGGGACGGACACTACGAGCAGTACTTC.

This rearrangement joins TRBV12-3 or TRBV12-4 to TRBJ1-1, with TRBD1 identical over 8 bases. CDR3 size: 15 residues. Trimming at V came to 7 bases and at J to 3 bases, leaving 10 bases not matched to a gene. CDR3 sequence: CASTRGQGLYTEAFF. Here the CDR3 DNA reads TGTGCCAGCACCCGAGGACAGGGTTTGTACACTGAAGCTTTCTTT.

This clonotype has just a few counts. The genes are TRBV7-6 and TRBJ2-2, with TRBD2 identical over 9 bases. Trimming cost V 0 bases and J 4 bases; bases outside gene matches: 9. This CDR3 is 18 amino acids long. The V gene's germline CDR1 is SGHVS and CDR2 FNYEAQ. CDR3 in amino acids: CASSLAVLAGRATGELFF. The CDR3 DNA is TGTGCCAGCAGCTTAGCGGTGCTAGCGGGAAGAGCCACCGGGGAGCTGTTTTTT.

The genes are TRBV15 and TRBJ2-3, with a tentative D call TRBD1 (5 bases). The germline gives CDR1 LNHNV, CDR2 YYDKDF (reference sequence). The germline V and J ends were trimmed by 0 bases and 4 bases, with 11 bases remaining between them. This CDR3 has 15 amino acids. The CDR3 bases are TGTGCCACCAGCAGAGATGGCGAAGGGGCAGATACGCAGTATTTT. Translated, it gives CATSRDGEGADTQYF.

The chain uses TRBV5-1 and TRBJ1-2, with D possibly matching TRBD1 (5 bases). The CDR3 covers 13 residues. In germline, CDR1 is SGHRS, CDR2 YFSETQ. Trimming shortened V by 4 bases and J by 4 bases, and 11 bases separated the two germline ends. In nucleotides, the CDR3 is TGCGCCAGCAGCGAACCTGGGGGCTATGGCTACACCTTC. It translates to CASSEPGGYGYTF.

This clonotype was seen at least ten times. The chain has TRBV19 and TRBJ2-1, with D possibly TRBD2 on 6 matching bases. Looked up from germline, CDR1 is LNHDA and CDR2 is SQIVND (reference sequence). V was trimmed by 5 bases and J by 3 bases, leaving 8 bases between them. The CDR3 sequence is 13 residues long. The CDR3 DNA reads TGTGCCAGTAGTCAAGCGGGCTACAATGAGCAGTTCTTC. It yields the protein CASSQAGYNEQFF.

This chain links TRBV5-1 with TRBJ2-2, with 7 bases aligning to TRBD1. Germline V gives CDR1 SGHRS, CDR2 YFSETQ. The CDR3 loop spans 15 amino acids. Trimming took 5 bases from V and 0 from J; bases not matched to a gene: 4. CDR3 amino acids: CASSFDRANTGELFF. The CDR3 DNA reads TGCGCCAGCAGTTTTGACAGGGCGAACACCGGGGAGCTGTTTTTT.

This clonotype was seen many times. The chain uses TRBV20-1 and TRBJ2-5, with 11 bases that match TRBD2. Germline CDR1 is DFQATT and CDR2 is SNEGSKA (reference sequence). This CDR3 contains 15 residues. V gave up 4 bases and J gave up 2 bases; unmatched junction bases: 6. CDR3 amino acids: CSAMPLAGAQETQYF. The CDR3 region has the DNA TGCAGTGCTATGCCACTAGCGGGAGCACAAGAGACCCAGTACTTC.

The chain joins TRBV14 to TRBJ2-3, with D perhaps matching TRBD2 (5 bases). V lost 1 base, J lost 2 bases, and 13 bases lay in between. Germline V gives CDR1 SGHDN, CDR2 FVKESK. The CDR3 spans 16 residues. CDR3 in DNA: TGTGCCAGCAGCCAAGGAAATAGCGCTATCACAGATACGCAGTATTTT. As protein: CASSQGNSAITDTQYF.

The sample holds one count of this clonotype. A much larger clone sits a single nucleotide away, making a read error possible. The chain couples TRBV4-1 to TRBJ2-2, with D unresolved. The CDR3 is made up of 18 amino acids. The germline CDR1 and CDR2 sequences are MGHRA and YSYEKL. V shed 5 bases and J shed 1 base, with 20 bases lying between them. CDR3 in amino acids: CASSDASPLIRNTGELFF. The DNA of the CDR3 is TGCGCCAGCAGCGACGCCTCCCCTCTCATCCGGAACACCGGGGAGCTGTTTTTT.

The V call is TRBV5-1, the J call TRBJ1-6, with D maybe TRBD1 (5 bases). V was pared by 0 bases and J by 14 bases, with 9 bases between. The CDR3 contains 12 residues. Germline V gives CDR1 SGHRS, CDR2 YFSETQ. Here the CDR3 reads CASSLAGGSLHF. The DNA for the CDR3 is TGCGCCAGCAGCTTGGCCGGGGGGTCCCTCCACTTT. Variable domain in full (rest from reference TRBV5-1 and TRBJ1-6): KAGVTQTPRYLIKTRGQQVTLSCSPISGHRSVSWYQQTPGQGLQFLFEYFSETQRNKGNFPGRFSGRQFSNSRSEMNVSTLELGDSALYLCASSLAGGSLHFGNGTRLTVT.

The sample holds one count of this clonotype. The rearrangement joins TRBV7-2 to TRBJ2-7, with TRBD1 identical over 7 bases. Germline V gene lookup returns CDR1 SGHTA and CDR2 FQGNSA. V dropped 5 bases and J dropped 2; count of bases not matched to a gene: 6. This CDR3 comprises 14 residues. The CDR3 region is CASSPQGGAYEQYF. CDR3 nucleotides: TGTGCCAGCAGCCCTCAAGGGGGCGCCTACGAGCAGTACTTC.

The chain is built from TRBV18 and TRBJ2-3; no reliable D call. V lost 3 bases to trimming and J lost 4 bases, with 8 bases between them. The CDR3 is 13 residues long. Per germline, CDR1 KGHSH and CDR2 LQKENI. CDR3 in amino acids: CASSPQASDTQYF. CDR3 DNA: TGTGCCAGCTCACCCCAGGCGTCAGATACGCAGTATTTT.

V usage is TRBV30 and J usage is TRBJ1-2; 7 bases fit TRBD1. The trim removed 3 bases at V and 0 bases at J, leaving 4 bases unmatched. Germline V CDR1 and CDR2: GTSNPN, SVGIG (reference sequence). The CDR3 consists of 14 residues. The CDR3 sequence is CAWSWTGPNYGYTF. In DNA, the CDR3 is TGTGCCTGGAGCTGGACAGGCCCTAACTATGGCTACACCTTC.